The clone carrying this T cell receptor (beta chain) was found many times. Germline V CDR1 and CDR2: SQVTM, ANQGSEA. This CDR3 region has 12 residues. Trimming removed 7 bases from V and 2 bases from J, with 12 bases in between. Amplification of TCR beta CDR3 regions used RNA as the template. A set of HTBI primers served as the primers for a first-round RT-PCR of the TCR CDR3. Each CDR3 protein gets one entry after TCRdb re-called the multiplex PCR reads with MiXCR. The sample gives approximately 870,000 distinct CDR3 sequences, approximately 40% of which show up once; approximately 8.7% is in the top ten. This record comes from a study of T cells in Graves' hyperthyroidism and ophthalmopathy. As for the study in general: Peripheral blood specimens were obtained at initial diagnosis, prior to any treatment.

The clonotype originates from a man younger than 35 with Graves' hyperthyroidism. Sequenced material: blood. The chain is built from TRBV29-1 and TRBJ2-7; D perhaps matches TRBD1 (6 bases). The CDR3 here is CSAFDRTYEQYF. CDR3 in DNA: TGCAGCGCCTTCGACAGGACCTACGAGCAGTACTTC.